What follows describes a single TCR beta chain. Its antigen is currently unknown. Germline assignment: CDR1 SGHAT and CDR2 FQDESV (reference sequence). The ends were cut back, 3 bases at V and 2 bases at J, with 10 bases in the middle. This CDR3 has 15 amino acids. Each donor gave 9.5 to 10 milliliters of peripheral blood. The data belong to a study of blood T cells in healthy people across ages. Study findings and constraints: A greater number of naive CD4+ cells and higher diversity distinguished long-lived donors from aged donors. Diversity estimated from one million T cells was considered an underestimate.

Sample-barcoded 5' priming and a J-beta primer mix drove a second PCR of about 7 to 11 cycles. TCRdb redid the calling of the 5' RACE reads with MiXCR, one entry per CDR3 protein. The sample shows some 710,000 distinct CDR3 sequences, 20% to 25% of them seen only once. The V gene is TRBV11-1, the J gene TRBJ2-2; D perhaps matches TRBD2 (5 bases). The clonotype was recovered from a man between 65 and 85 years old in good health. Sequenced input: blood. The CDR3 sequence: CASSFRRPNTGELFF. The CDR3 DNA reads TGTGCCAGCAGCTTCCGGAGGCCAAACACCGGGGAGCTGTTTTTT.